One sample yielded the 15 T cell receptor beta chains listed below, sequenced in a study of cytomegalovirus exposure and HLA in healthy donors (dated by TCRdb to about 2017). The library relied on the immunoSEQ multiplex PCR assay. For the multiplex PCR, a mixture combining 60 forward primers for TCR Vbeta segments and 13 reverse primers for TCR Jbeta segments was used. Drawn from immuneACCESS, this table holds only the in-frame rearrangements with V and J called that TCRdb kept. Clones are partly lost; checked studies trace under half to an unresolved V gene and leave the rest unexplained. The sample includes approximately 170,000 clones, with roughly four fifths observed a single time. Together, the top ten hold over 4% of the sample. Sequencing input: PBMCs. The origin of the receptors is a man aged 50 or older in good health and CMV-seropositive.

The V call is TRBV28, the J call TRBJ2-4; weak D call: TRBD1 (8 bases). The V end was cut by 6 bases, the J end by 12 bases, with 18 bases between. This CDR3 is built from 13 residues. Germline CDR1 MDHEN, CDR2 SYDVKM. CDR3 amino acids: CASSHQGAGDQYF. CDR3 DNA sequence: TGTGCCAGCAGCCACCAGGGGGCGGGGGATCAGTACTTC. The full variable domain, in which reference TRBV28 and TRBJ2-4 provide the parts outside the CDR3, is DVKVTQSSRYLVKRTGEKVFLECVQDMDHENMFWYRQDPGLGLRLIYFSYDVKMKEKGDIPEGYSVSREKKERFSLILESASTNQTSMYLCASSHQGAGDQYFGAGTRLSVL.

The rearrangement links TRBV27 to TRBJ2-7, with a tentative D call TRBD2 (6 bases). Looked up from germline, CDR1 is MNHEY and CDR2 is SMNVEV (reference sequence). V was clipped by 6 bases and J by 4 bases, with 16 bases between them. The CDR3 loop spans 14 amino acids. Here the CDR3 reads CASREGSGEYEQYF. The DNA of the CDR3 is TGTGCCAGCAGGGAAGGTAGCGGAGAGTACGAGCAGTACTTC.

The chain joins TRBV5-6 to TRBJ1-1; D gene ambiguous. Germline V lookup: CDR1 SGHDT, CDR2 YYEEEE. The CDR3 runs 13 residues. Trimming shortened V by 1 base and J by 3 bases, and 7 bases separated the two germline ends. The CDR3 DNA reads as TGTGCCAGCAGCTTGTCCCAGTACACTGAAGCTTTCTTT. It specifies CASSLSQYTEAFF.

V usage is TRBV9 and J usage is TRBJ2-2, with TRBD2 as a possible D gene (5 bases). The germline V gene encodes CDR1 SGDLS and CDR2 YYNGEE. The CDR3 has 15 residues. The germline V and J ends were trimmed by 1 base and 3 bases, with 10 bases remaining between them. The CDR3 sequence: CASSVSRLYTGELFF. CDR3 sequence (DNA): TGTGCCAGCAGCGTAAGTCGACTATACACCGGGGAGCTGTTTTTT.

The rearrangement joins TRBV4-1 to TRBJ2-7, with TRBD1 identical over 7 bases. This CDR3 contains 15 residues. In germline, CDR1 is MGHRA, CDR2 YSYEKL. V shed 1 base and J 2 bases; nucleotides not matched to a gene: 5. CDR3 amino acids: CASSQGRQGAYEQYF. In DNA, the CDR3 is TGCGCCAGCAGCCAAGGGCGACAGGGAGCCTACGAGCAGTACTTC.

As DNA, the CDR3 is TGTGCCAGCAGCCACCGAATGACAGGGGGCACTAATGAAAAACTGTTTTTT. Its translation is CASSHRMTGGTNEKLFF. The chain couples TRBV27 to TRBJ1-4; TRBD1 matches at 10 bases. The CDR3 is 17 residues long. V lost 6 bases, J lost 2 bases, and 9 bases stayed unmatched. Germline values: CDR1 MNHEY, CDR2 SMNVEV (reference sequence).

The chain links TRBV29-1 to TRBJ2-1; D perhaps matches TRBD2 (6 bases). This CDR3 is built from 13 residues. Trimming stripped 5 bases from V and 3 bases from J, with 11 bases between. Germline CDR1 is SQVTM and CDR2 is ANQGSEA. The CDR3 reads CSVFGSFYNEQFF. The DNA for the CDR3 is TGCAGCGTTTTCGGGAGCTTCTACAATGAGCAGTTCTTC.

The J gene is TRBJ2-7, the V gene TRBV11-2; 9 positions agree with TRBD2. Losses at the gene ends were 1 base for V and 5 bases for J; bases not matched to a gene: 12. This CDR3 region has 17 residues. Germline V gene data show CDR1 as SGHAT and CDR2 as FQNNGV. For the CDR3, the DNA is TGTGCCAGCAGCTTAGGTAGCGGGAGAGTCCGGTCGGACGAGCAGTACTTC. Residues: CASSLGSGRVRSDEQYF.

This clone was counted once. The chain uses TRBV7-2 and TRBJ2-5, with unresolved D. Germline values: CDR1 SGHTA, CDR2 FQGNSA. V was clipped by 4 bases and J by 4 bases, with 4 bases between them. This CDR3 has 11 residues. The CDR3 coding sequence is TGTGCCAGCAGCTCGAGAGAGACCCAGTACTTC. Amino acids: CASSSRETQYF.

CDR3 DNA: TGTGCCAGCAGCTCAACCGGGACAGGACAGCACGGCAATCAGCCCCAGCATTTT. It yields the protein CASSSTGTGQHGNQPQHF. V and J are TRBV5-5 and TRBJ1-5, with 8 bases lining up with TRBD1. This CDR3 has 18 amino acids. Germline-derived CDR1 and CDR2 are SGHKS and YYEKEE (reference sequence). Trimming removed 3 bases from V and 2 bases from J; junction bases left unmatched: 13.

This clone was found once. The rearrangement uses TRBV10-3 and TRBJ1-2; D is perhaps TRBD1 (5 bases). This CDR3 region has 16 residues. Germline lookup yields CDR1 ENHRY and CDR2 SYGVKD. With 7 bases removed from V and 5 bases from J, the gap between germline ends came to 23 bases. The CDR3 region has the DNA TGTGCCATCAAAATCGCGGAACCCGAAGGGGATTATGGCTACACCTTC. Its translation: CAIKIAEPEGDYGYTF.

J is TRBJ1-2 and V is TRBV4-1, with D perhaps TRBD1 (5 bases). Looked up from germline, CDR1 is MGHRA and CDR2 is YSYEKL. The length of the CDR3 is 14 residues. Trimming removed 1 base at V and 2 bases at J, with 8 bases between. CDR3 coding DNA: TGCGCCAGCAGCCAAGGACAGAAAAACTATGGCTACACCTTC. It translates to CASSQGQKNYGYTF.

This chain connects TRBV30 to TRBJ2-7; maybe TRBD2 (5 bases). V lost 3 bases, J lost 2 bases, and 11 bases lay in between. This CDR3 spans 13 amino acids. Germline V CDR1 and CDR2: GTSNPN, SVGIG (reference sequence). The CDR3 spells CAWRLVGAYEQYF. The CDR3 coding sequence is TGTGCCTGGAGACTAGTTGGGGCCTACGAGCAGTACTTC.

Details on this clone: Other DNA sequences within the sample encode an identical CDR3. The gene calls are TRBV19 and TRBJ2-1; TRBD2 matches at 11 bases. With V trimmed by 6 bases and J by 6 bases, 4 bases remained unmatched. CDR3 length: 14 amino acids. Germline V lookup: CDR1 LNHDA, CDR2 SQIVND (reference sequence). CDR3 nucleotides: TGTGCCAGTAGAACTAGCGGGAGTACCAATGAGCAGTTCTTC. This encodes CASRTSGSTNEQFF.

The chain couples TRBV5-1 to TRBJ1-1; 7 nucleotides line up with TRBD1. CDR3 length: 14 residues. The trim removed 4 bases at V and 0 bases at J, leaving 3 bases unmatched. Germline V gives CDR1 SGHRS, CDR2 YFSETQ. CDR3 in amino acids: CASSRDSMNTEAFF. Here the CDR3 DNA reads TGCGCCAGCAGCAGGGACAGCATGAACACTGAAGCTTTCTTT.